Listed here is a single TCR beta chain. The V segment lost 5 bases and the J segment 3 bases; nucleotides outside the gene matches: 7. Germline V gives CDR1 SEHNR, CDR2 FQNEAQ (reference sequence). CDR3 length: 15 amino acids. Per the original methods: The assay estimated nucleated cells by amplifying reference gene primers. Libraries were prepared by immunoSEQ multiplex PCR; TCRdb keeps only in-frame clonotypes and omits some of them. The D gene and trimming were derived from the DNA, and the V and J assignments and clone size from that table. The data show around 57,000 clones, with around 88% seen just once and approximately 17% held by the top ten. This record comes from a study of blood T cell repertoires in COVID-19. At the level of the study: The United States, Italy and Spain were the sources of the acute and convalescent COVID-19 samples. PBMCs, B-cell-depleted T cells, or T cells provided the cDNA or gDNA that made up the material.

The rearrangement links TRBV7-9 to TRBJ2-7, with 10 bases that match TRBD1. The sample taken for sequencing was peripheral blood. This receptor was obtained from a woman aged 80 or over with active COVID-19. For the CDR3, the DNA is TGTGCCAGCAGCCACGGACAGGGGGGTATCTACGAGCAGTACTTC. This sequence encodes CASSHGQGGIYEQYF.